One and the same sample provided the 20 T cell receptor beta chains below, sequenced in a study of blood T cell repertoires in COVID-19. Profiling relied on immunoSEQ multiplex PCR, and the TCRdb table lists in-frame clones only, not all of them. This sample has more than 75,000 clones; around 89% occur once, and the top ten carry about 2.5%. Sequenced material: peripheral blood. The source is a man aged 45 to 65 with COVID-19, enrolled during active disease.

The rearrangement uses TRBV27 and TRBJ1-2; 10 bases align to TRBD1. J lost 4 bases, V lost 4 bases, and 9 bases had no gene match. The CDR3 runs 16 residues. The germline CDR1 and CDR2 sequences are MNHEY and SMNVEV (reference sequence). This CDR3 reads CASSSRDRGGSYGYTF. The CDR3 DNA reads as TGTGCCAGCAGTTCCAGGGACAGGGGAGGTAGCTATGGCTACACCTTC.

The rearrangement joins TRBV11-2 to TRBJ2-1, with D possibly being TRBD2 (6 bases). The CDR3 totals 13 residues. Per the germline V gene, CDR1 is SGHAT and CDR2 is FQNNGV. Trimming left V 1 base short and J 9 bases short, with 10 bases between. CDR3 loop: CASSLGLASEQFF. The CDR3 region has the DNA TGTGCCAGCAGCTTAGGTCTAGCGAGTGAGCAGTTCTTC.

The V call is TRBV11-2, the J call TRBJ1-1, with TRBD1 identical over 7 bases. The J segment lost 4 bases and the V segment lost 1 base, leaving 3 bases of the junction unmatched. Germline values: CDR1 SGHAT, CDR2 FQNNGV. The length of the CDR3 is 14 residues. The CDR3 DNA is TGTGCCAGCAGCTTAGGGCAGGGGGGCACTGAAGCTTTCTTT. It translates to CASSLGQGGTEAFF.

This chain uses TRBV19 with TRBJ1-1; TRBD1 matches at 7 bases. This CDR3 is built from 15 residues. V shed 4 bases and J 5 bases; nucleotides not matched to a gene: 10. Germline V gives CDR1 LNHDA, CDR2 SQIVND (reference sequence). CDR3 region: CASSRTGAGGTEAFF. DNA for the CDR3: TGTGCCAGTAGTAGAACAGGGGCCGGAGGAACTGAAGCTTTCTTT.

The chain employs TRBV19 and TRBJ1-6, with TRBD1 matching 9 bases. CDR3 length: 15 amino acids. With V trimmed by 3 bases and J by 7 bases, 4 bases remained unmatched. CDR1 and CDR2 from the germline V gene are LNHDA and SQIVND (reference sequence). The CDR3 region is CASSIRGTGNSPLHF. DNA of the CDR3: TGTGCCAGTAGTATTCGGGGGACAGGGAATTCACCCCTCCACTTT.

The chain is built from TRBV5-1 and TRBJ2-1, with 9 bases fitting TRBD1. J gave up 2 bases and V 7 bases, and 7 bases lay outside the gene matches. Germline V gives CDR1 SGHRS, CDR2 YFSETQ. CDR3 size: 15 residues. CDR3 sequence: CASGPQGATYNEQFF. The CDR3 DNA reads as TGCGCCAGCGGACCACAGGGGGCCACCTACAATGAGCAGTTCTTC.

This clone was found a few times. The chain has TRBV3-1 (or the pseudogene TRBV3-2) and TRBJ1-3; no reliable D call. CDR1 LGHDT and CDR2 YNNKEL come from the germline V gene (reference sequence). The CDR3 has 16 amino acids. With 1 base removed from V and 0 bases from J, the gap between germline ends came to 10 bases. The CDR3 bases are TGTGCCAGCAGCCAAGCCAAGACAAACTCTGGAAACACCATATATTTT. Its translation is CASSQAKTNSGNTIYF.

The V and J genes are TRBV28 and TRBJ1-4, with 9 bases identical to TRBD1. CDR1 and CDR2 (germline): MDHEN, SYDVKM. Unmatched junction bases numbered 6, after V lost 5 bases and J lost 8 bases. This CDR3 is built from 14 residues. CDR3 region: CASSVPQGAEKLFF. The CDR3 nucleotides are TGTGCCAGCAGTGTCCCACAGGGGGCCGAAAAACTGTTTTTT.

The chain combines TRBV27 with TRBJ2-7, with 10 bases matching TRBD2. The germline V gene has CDR1 MNHEY and CDR2 SMNVEV (reference sequence). The trim removed 5 bases at V and 6 bases at J, leaving 10 bases unmatched. This CDR3 region has 15 residues. The CDR3 sequence: CASSIKAGGMTEQYF. The CDR3 nucleotides read TGTGCCAGCAGTATAAAAGCGGGGGGGATGACCGAGCAGTACTTC.

The V gene is TRBV28, the J gene TRBJ2-2; 10 bases fit TRBD2. J lost 0 bases, V lost 7 bases, and 5 bases had no gene match. Germline CDR1 is MDHEN and CDR2 is SYDVKM. There are 16 residues in the CDR3. Here the CDR3 reads CASKGSGGTNTGELFF. The DNA for the CDR3 is TGTGCCAGCAAAGGTAGCGGGGGGACGAACACCGGGGAGCTGTTTTTT.

V is TRBV28 and J is TRBJ1-2, with D possibly TRBD1 on 5 matching bases. The V and J ends lost 2 bases and 4 bases respectively, with 5 bases between them. This CDR3 has 12 residues. CDR1 MDHEN and CDR2 SYDVKM come from the germline V gene. CDR3 loop: CASSLTGYGYTF. Written as DNA, the CDR3 is TGTGCCAGCAGTTTAACAGGCTATGGCTACACCTTC.

This CDR3 is CTSSQVGQINEQFF. In nucleotides, the CDR3 is TGCACCAGCAGCCAAGTTGGACAAATCAATGAGCAGTTCTTC. The J gene is TRBJ2-1, the V gene TRBV1; the D call of TRBD1 is as the table states it, not checked on the DNA. TRBV1 represents a pseudogene. The CDR3 contains 14 residues.

The chain joins TRBV5-6 to TRBJ2-7; 8 nucleotides match TRBD2. This CDR3 is built from 15 residues. Trimming took 0 bases from V and 4 from J; bases not matched to a gene: 6. Germline CDR1 is SGHDT and CDR2 is YYEEEE. DNA for the CDR3: TGTGCCAGCAGCTTGGGTAGCGGGGTATCTTACGAGCAGTACTTC. Residues: CASSLGSGVSYEQYF.

The CDR3 coding sequence is TGTGCCAGCAGTCGGGACTTCGGGGGAGCTTTCTTT. This encodes CASSRDFGGAFF. The chain couples TRBV6-2 or TRBV6-3 to TRBJ1-1; D might be TRBD1 (5 bases). Trimming took 5 bases from V and 10 from J, leaving 14 bases between them. The CDR3 runs to 12 residues. Per germline, CDR1 MNHEY and CDR2 SVGEGT.

This clone has only one observation. The V and J genes are TRBV25-1 and TRBJ1-2; D is unresolved. CDR3 size: 13 residues. V was cut by 2 bases and J by 5 bases, with 9 bases left in between. The germline V gene encodes CDR1 MGHDK and CDR2 SYGVNS. The CDR3 loop is CASSENQRYGYTF. In DNA, the CDR3 is TGTGCCAGCAGTGAAAATCAGAGGTATGGCTACACCTTC.

This sequence joins TRBV5-5 and TRBJ1-3; no reliable D call. Per the germline V gene, CDR1 is SGHKS and CDR2 is YYEKEE (reference sequence). With 2 bases removed from V and 0 bases from J, the gap between germline ends came to 6 bases. The CDR3 consists of 14 residues. CDR3 region: CASSFEISGNTIYF. In nucleotides, the CDR3 is TGTGCCAGCAGCTTCGAGATCTCTGGAAACACCATATATTTT.

J is TRBJ1-1 and V is TRBV9, with 10 nucleotides matching TRBD1. V lost 3 bases to trimming and J lost 2 bases; unmatched junction nucleotides: 1. CDR3 size: 14 residues. Germline CDR1 SGDLS, CDR2 YYNGEE. The CDR3 sequence is CASSGQGANTEAFF. The CDR3 coding sequence is TGTGCCAGCAGCGGACAGGGGGCTAACACTGAAGCTTTCTTT.

J is TRBJ2-1 and V is TRBV4-1; D perhaps matches TRBD1 (6 bases). The CDR3 length is 15 residues. V was pared by 5 bases and J by 1 base, with 12 bases between. Looked up from germline, CDR1 is MGHRA and CDR2 is YSYEKL. The CDR3 nucleotides read TGCGCCAGCAGCGCACAGGGTTTGTCCTACAATGAGCAGTTCTTC. The encoded protein is CASSAQGLSYNEQFF.

There are a few counts of this clone. The genes are TRBV7-9 and TRBJ1-2, with a weak D call TRBD1 (6 bases). This CDR3 is built from 16 residues. Germline V gene data show CDR1 as SEHNR and CDR2 as FQNEAQ (reference sequence). Trimming cost V 3 bases and J 0 bases, with 14 bases left between them. Here the CDR3 reads CASSFTDRYANYGYTF. The CDR3 DNA reads TGTGCCAGCAGCTTTACGGACAGATATGCTAACTATGGCTACACCTTC.

The V call is TRBV9, the J call TRBJ1-4; D uncertain. Germline CDR1 and CDR2: SGDLS and YYNGEE. V lost 1 base and J 5 bases, leaving 12 bases between the germline ends. CDR3 size: 15 residues. The CDR3 DNA sequence: TGTGCCAGCAGCGTAATGGGGAGATTCAATGAAAAACTGTTTTTT. Protein sequence: CASSVMGRFNEKLFF.